The 21 T cell receptor beta chains presented below share a single source sample, sequenced in a study of control samples from healthy donors and cancer patients. Measured with immunoSEQ multiplex PCR; TCRdb has only the in-frame clones, and not every one. The sample records around 53,000 clones, 87% being singletons. Sample: PBMCs. Receptors were obtained from a man aged 55 to 70 with head and neck cancer.

The chain is built from TRBV7-2 and TRBJ2-7; D is ambiguous. With 4 bases removed from V and 1 base from J, the gap between germline ends came to 11 bases. The CDR3 extends over 14 amino acids. Germline-derived CDR1 and CDR2 are SGHTA and FQGNSA. This CDR3 reads CASSSASGSYEQYF. CDR3 in DNA: TGTGCCAGCAGCTCAGCTTCAGGATCCTACGAGCAGTACTTC. Full variable domain (outside the CDR3, taken from reference TRBV7-2 and TRBJ2-7): GAGVSQSPSNKVTEKGKDVELRCDPISGHTALYWYRQSLGQGLEFLIYFQGNSAPDKSGLPSDRFSAERTGGSVSTLTIQRTQQEDSAVYLCASSSASGSYEQYFGPGTRLTVT.

This clone was seen only once. The chain recombines TRBV6-6 with TRBJ1-3, with D perhaps matching TRBD1 (6 bases). The V end was cut by 2 bases, the J end by 6 bases, with 11 bases between. The CDR3 is made up of 14 amino acids. Germline values: CDR1 MNHNY, CDR2 SVGAGI (reference sequence). In DNA, the CDR3 is TGTGCCAGCAGTTACGAACAGGGCGAAAACACCATATATTTT. Its protein product is CASSYEQGENTIYF.

The chain links TRBV27 to TRBJ2-7, with D possibly being TRBD1 (6 bases). The CDR3 length is 14 residues. Germline-derived CDR1 and CDR2 are MNHEY and SMNVEV (reference sequence). Trimming pared 0 bases from V and 5 bases from J, leaving 11 bases between. The CDR3 here is CASSLSNRADEQYF. The CDR3 DNA reads as TGTGCCAGCAGTTTATCGAACAGGGCCGACGAGCAGTACTTC.

The J gene is TRBJ2-3, the V gene TRBV3-1 (or the pseudogene TRBV3-2); 16 bases agree with TRBD2. Trimming cost V 2 bases and J 6 bases; bases outside gene matches: 11. Germline V gives CDR1 LGHDT, CDR2 YNNKEL (reference sequence). This CDR3 comprises 19 residues. The CDR3: CASSQHTGTSGRAGDTQYF. The CDR3 DNA is TGTGCCAGCAGCCAACATACTGGGACTAGCGGGAGGGCAGGGGATACGCAGTATTTT.

This rearrangement joins TRBV5-1 to TRBJ1-4; D possibly corresponds to TRBD1 (6 bases). The CDR3 sequence is 14 residues long. Germline CDR1 and CDR2: SGHRS and YFSETQ. Trimming took 5 bases from V and 6 from J, leaving 14 bases between them. The CDR3 DNA sequence: TGCGCCAGCAGATTACAGGGTATGGATGAAAAACTGTTTTTT. Its translation: CASRLQGMDEKLFF.

The V call is TRBV3-1 (or the pseudogene TRBV3-2), the J call TRBJ1-4; D perhaps matches TRBD1 (5 bases). The CDR3 is 15 residues long. V shed 2 bases and J shed 8 bases, with 15 bases lying between them. Germline CDR1 and CDR2: LGHDT and YNNKEL (reference sequence). CDR3: CASSQRGRVGEKLFF. The CDR3 DNA sequence: TGTGCCAGCAGCCAACGGGGCAGGGTAGGGGAAAAACTGTTTTTT.

The V gene is TRBV7-3, the J gene TRBJ2-2; 7 bases line up with TRBD2. Germline V gene sequence: CDR1 SGHTA, CDR2 FQGTGA. The CDR3 contains 17 residues. The V and J ends lost 0 bases and 4 bases, in that order; junction bases with no gene match: 8. CDR3 nucleotides: TGTGCCAGCAGCTTAACGTCTGGGGCTAGCGGCACCGGGGAGCTGTTTTTT. This encodes CASSLTSGASGTGELFF.

This chain joins TRBV2 and TRBJ2-2; no clear D gene. Germline loops: CDR1 SNHLY, CDR2 FYNNEI. CDR3 length: 15 amino acids. V shed 6 bases and J shed 0 bases, with 11 bases lying between them. The CDR3 region has the DNA TGTGCCAGCAGGGAGACCTTTTCGAACACCGGGGAGCTGTTTTTT. This gives the protein CASRETFSNTGELFF. Together with reference TRBV2 and TRBJ2-2, the CDR3 gives the full variable domain: EPEVTQTPSHQVTQMGQEVILRCVPISNHLYFYWYRQILGQKVEFLVSFYNNEISEKSEIFDDQFSVERPDGSNFTLKIRSTKLEDSAMYFCASRETFSNTGELFFGEGSRLTVL.

The CDR3 nucleotides read TGTGCCAGCAGTGATTTAAACAGTTTGAACACTGAAGCTTTCTTT. This sequence encodes CASSDLNSLNTEAFF. J is TRBJ1-1 and V is TRBV6-1, with D hard to call. CDR1 and CDR2 from the germline V gene are MNHNS and SASEGT. The V end lost 3 bases, the J end lost 0 bases, and 11 bases lay between the germline ends. This CDR3 is 15 amino acids long.

This chain uses TRBV7-9 with TRBJ2-3, with 8 bases that match TRBD2. The CDR3 sequence is 16 residues long. Trimming cost V 7 bases and J 1 base; bases outside gene matches: 10. Per the germline V gene, CDR1 is SEHNR and CDR2 is FQNEAQ (reference sequence). The CDR3 bases are TGTGCCAGCACCGTGGGGCCGGGAGGGGGCACAGATACGCAGTATTTT. Translating it yields CASTVGPGGGTDTQYF.

The gene calls are TRBV6-2 or TRBV6-3 and TRBJ1-1; D uncertain. From germline, CDR1 is MNHEY and CDR2 SVGEGT. The CDR3 runs to 13 residues. Trimming removed 4 bases at V and 5 bases at J, with 11 bases between. CDR3 in amino acids: CASSSNQITEAFF. DNA for the CDR3: TGTGCCAGCAGTTCCAACCAGATAACTGAAGCTTTCTTT.

The V gene is TRBV27, the J gene TRBJ1-1; D may be TRBD1 (5 bases). There are 13 residues in the CDR3. Trimming took off 3 bases at V and 5 bases at J, with 10 bases between the two ends. Germline CDR1 and CDR2: MNHEY and SMNVEV (reference sequence). The CDR3 spells CASSFSRATEAFF. CDR3 in DNA: TGTGCCAGCAGTTTTTCCAGGGCAACTGAAGCTTTCTTT.

The rearrangement joins TRBV10-3 to TRBJ2-5; D remains ambiguous. This CDR3 spans 14 amino acids. Germline assignment: CDR1 ENHRY and CDR2 SYGVKD. Trimming removed 5 bases at V and 5 bases at J, with 15 bases between. The CDR3 DNA follows: TGTGCCATCAGTCAGGAAAGGGTGAGGGAGACCCAGTACTTC. Its protein is CAISQERVRETQYF.

The chain combines TRBV24-1 with TRBJ2-2, with TRBD1 identical over 7 bases. The CDR3 length is 15 residues. The trim removed 3 bases at V and 6 bases at J, leaving 6 bases unmatched. Germline V gives CDR1 KGHDR, CDR2 SFDVKD. The DNA of the CDR3 is TGTGCCACCAGTGATAGAAGACAGGGAGCCGGGGAGCTGTTTTTT. Protein product: CATSDRRQGAGELFF.

The chain joins TRBV7-3 to TRBJ2-3; possibly TRBD1 for D (6 bases). CDR3 length equals 15 residues. V lost 2 bases to trimming and J lost 3 bases, with 12 bases between them. Germline values: CDR1 SGHTA, CDR2 FQGTGA. The DNA for the CDR3 is TGTGCCAGCAGCTTAGTAGGGGGAAAGACAGATACGCAGTATTTT. It codes for CASSLVGGKTDTQYF.

This clone was recorded only once. This rearrangement joins TRBV5-4 to TRBJ2-5; 7 positions match TRBD1. The CDR3 loop spans 14 amino acids. J was trimmed by 3 bases and V by 4 bases; bases with no gene match: 6. Germline V CDR1 and CDR2: SGHNT, YYREEE (reference sequence). The CDR3 is CASSPATGKETQYF. In nucleotides, the CDR3 is TGTGCCAGCAGCCCGGCGACAGGGAAAGAGACCCAGTACTTC.

This sequence joins TRBV5-4 and TRBJ1-1, with TRBD1 matching 7 bases. The CDR3 loop spans 13 amino acids. The germline V gene encodes CDR1 SGHNT and CDR2 YYREEE (reference sequence). With V trimmed by 5 bases and J by 0 bases, 1 base remained unmatched. The CDR3 sequence: CASRGQMNTEAFF. DNA for the CDR3: TGTGCCAGCAGGGGACAGATGAACACTGAAGCTTTCTTT.

This chain connects TRBV18 to TRBJ2-1; D is perhaps TRBD2 (6 bases). Trimming stripped 4 bases from V and 6 bases from J, with 7 bases between. This CDR3 is 12 amino acids long. The germline gives CDR1 KGHSH, CDR2 LQKENI. The chain's CDR3 is CASSQGGNEQFF. The CDR3 DNA sequence: TGTGCCAGCTCACAGGGAGGCAATGAGCAGTTCTTC. Full variable domain (rest looked up from reference TRBV18 and TRBJ2-1): NAGVMQNPRHLVRRRGQEARLRCSPMKGHSHVYWYRQLPEEGLKFMVYLQKENIIDESGMPKERFSAEFPKEGPSILRIQQVVRGDSAAYFCASSQGGNEQFFGPGTRLTVL.

V gene TRBV3-1 (or the pseudogene TRBV3-2) combines with J gene TRBJ2-7, with 7 bases aligning to TRBD2. The CDR3 runs to 16 residues. The germline V gene encodes CDR1 LGHDT and CDR2 YNNKEL (reference sequence). The V segment lost 6 bases and the J segment 2 bases; nucleotides outside the gene matches: 13. The CDR3, as DNA: TGTGCCAGCAGACAATTTGCGGGAGATATTACCTACGAGCAGTACTTC. Translating it yields CASRQFAGDITYEQYF.

V is TRBV5-1 and J is TRBJ2-3; tentatively, D is TRBD2 (5 bases). Germline values: CDR1 SGHRS, CDR2 YFSETQ. The CDR3 runs 13 residues. Trimming removed 6 bases from V and 2 bases from J, with 10 bases in between. As DNA, the CDR3 is TGCGCCAGCACGGAGGTACTCACAGATACGCAGTATTTT. Its protein product is CASTEVLTDTQYF.

V gene TRBV29-1 combines with J gene TRBJ2-5; D gene ambiguous. V lost 8 bases to trimming and J lost 5 bases, with 12 bases between them. The CDR3 totals 11 residues. The V gene's germline CDR1 is SQVTM and CDR2 ANQGSEA. CDR3 sequence (DNA): TGCAGCTCGTGGGTGTTGGAGACCCAGTACTTC. Protein sequence: CSSWVLETQYF.